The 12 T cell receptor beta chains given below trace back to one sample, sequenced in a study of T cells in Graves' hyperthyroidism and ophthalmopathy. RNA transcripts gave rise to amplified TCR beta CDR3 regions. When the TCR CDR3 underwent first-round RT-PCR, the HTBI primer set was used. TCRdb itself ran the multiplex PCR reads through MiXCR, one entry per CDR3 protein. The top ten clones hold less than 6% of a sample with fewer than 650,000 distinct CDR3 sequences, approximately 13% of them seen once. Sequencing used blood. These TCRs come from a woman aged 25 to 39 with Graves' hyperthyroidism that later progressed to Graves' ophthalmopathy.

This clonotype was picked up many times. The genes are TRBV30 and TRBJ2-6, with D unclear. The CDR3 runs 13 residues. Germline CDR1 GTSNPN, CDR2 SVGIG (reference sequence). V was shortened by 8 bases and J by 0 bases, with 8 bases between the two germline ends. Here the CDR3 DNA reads TGTGCCCATGCTCTCTCTGGGGCCAACGTCCTGACTTTC. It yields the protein CAHALSGANVLTF.

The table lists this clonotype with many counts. CDR3 DNA: TGTGCCAGCAGTTTCCAGGGCGATCGCTCCTACGAGCAGTACTTC. As protein: CASSFQGDRSYEQYF. This chain joins TRBV12-3 or TRBV12-4 and TRBJ2-7, with TRBD1 as a possible D gene (5 bases). The V gene lost 3 bases and the J gene lost 0 bases, with 12 bases spanning the gap. The CDR3 contains 15 residues.

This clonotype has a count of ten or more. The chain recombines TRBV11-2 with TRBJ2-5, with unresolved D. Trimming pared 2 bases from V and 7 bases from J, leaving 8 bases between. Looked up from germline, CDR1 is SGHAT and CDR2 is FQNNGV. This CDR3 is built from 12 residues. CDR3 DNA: TGTGCCAGCAGCTTAAACTGGGGGACCCAGTACTTC. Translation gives CASSLNWGTQYF.

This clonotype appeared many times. CDR3 nucleotide sequence: TGTGCCTGGAGTCAGCTCCCTTATGGCTACACCTTC. Translating it yields CAWSQLPYGYTF. This chain connects TRBV30 to TRBJ1-2, with D uncertain. The CDR3 contains 12 residues. V was pared by 2 bases and J by 5 bases, with 9 bases between. CDR1 is GTSNPN and CDR2 is SVGIG in the germline V gene (reference sequence).

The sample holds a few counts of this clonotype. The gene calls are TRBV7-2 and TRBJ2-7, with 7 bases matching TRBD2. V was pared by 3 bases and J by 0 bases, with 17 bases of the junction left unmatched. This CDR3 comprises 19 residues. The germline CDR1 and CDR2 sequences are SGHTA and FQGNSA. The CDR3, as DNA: TGTGCCAGCAGCTTTGCATGCGGGGGTGCACCTCCGTGCTCCTACGAGCAGTACTTC. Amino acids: CASSFACGGAPPCSYEQYF.

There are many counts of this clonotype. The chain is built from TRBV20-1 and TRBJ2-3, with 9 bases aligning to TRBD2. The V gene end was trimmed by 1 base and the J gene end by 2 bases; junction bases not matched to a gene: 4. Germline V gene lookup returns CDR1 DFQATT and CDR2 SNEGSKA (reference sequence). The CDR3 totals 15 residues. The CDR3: CSARVGLANTDTQYF. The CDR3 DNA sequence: TGCAGTGCTAGAGTGGGACTAGCAAACACAGATACGCAGTATTTT.

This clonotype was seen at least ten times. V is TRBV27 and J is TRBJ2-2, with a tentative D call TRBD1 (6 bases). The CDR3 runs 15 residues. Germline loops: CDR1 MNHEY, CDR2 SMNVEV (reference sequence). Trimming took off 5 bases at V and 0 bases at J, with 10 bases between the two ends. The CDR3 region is CASSSGDTNTGELFF. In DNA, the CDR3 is TGTGCCAGCAGTAGTGGGGACACGAACACCGGGGAGCTGTTTTTT.

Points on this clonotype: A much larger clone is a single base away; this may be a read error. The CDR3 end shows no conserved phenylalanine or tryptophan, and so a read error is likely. CDR3 protein: CSATSGSSSYNEQFC. The CDR3 DNA reads as TGCAGTGCGACTAGCGGGAGTAGCTCCTACAATGAGCAGTTCTGC. The chain uses TRBV20-1 and TRBJ2-1, with 12 bases matching TRBD2. This CDR3 spans 15 amino acids. CDR1 is DFQATT and CDR2 is SNEGSKA in the germline V gene (reference sequence). V trimming: 6 bases; J trimming: 0 bases; junction bases outside the gene matches: 3.

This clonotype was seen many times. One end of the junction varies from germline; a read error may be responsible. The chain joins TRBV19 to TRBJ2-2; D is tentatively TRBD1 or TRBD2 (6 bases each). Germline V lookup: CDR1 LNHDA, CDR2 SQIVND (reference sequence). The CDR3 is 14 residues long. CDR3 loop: CASSTRQDGGELLF. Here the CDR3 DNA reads TGTGCCAGTAGTACAAGACAGGATGGCGGGGAGCTGTTGTTT.

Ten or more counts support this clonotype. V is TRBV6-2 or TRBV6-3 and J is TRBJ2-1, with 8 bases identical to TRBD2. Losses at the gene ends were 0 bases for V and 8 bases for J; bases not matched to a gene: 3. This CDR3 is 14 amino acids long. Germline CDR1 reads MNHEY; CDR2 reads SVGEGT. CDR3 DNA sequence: TGTGCCAGCAGTTACTCACGGGAGGGCTATGAGCAGTTCTTC. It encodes CASSYSREGYEQFF.

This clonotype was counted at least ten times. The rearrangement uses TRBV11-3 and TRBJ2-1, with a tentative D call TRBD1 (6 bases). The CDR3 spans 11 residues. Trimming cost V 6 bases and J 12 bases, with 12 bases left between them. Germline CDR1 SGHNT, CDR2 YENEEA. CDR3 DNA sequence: TGTGCCAGCAGTTTCAGGGGTGGGCAGTTCTTC. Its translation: CASSFRGGQFF.

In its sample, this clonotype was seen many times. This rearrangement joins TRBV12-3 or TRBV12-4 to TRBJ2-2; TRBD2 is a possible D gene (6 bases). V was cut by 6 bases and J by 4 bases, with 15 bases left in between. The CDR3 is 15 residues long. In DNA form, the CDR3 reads TGTGCCAGCAGCCTAGGGACTGCCCCCACCGGGGAGCTGTTTTTT. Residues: CASSLGTAPTGELFF.